What follows are 8 T cell receptor beta chains derived from one specimen sequenced in a study of shared clonotypes between healthy human individuals. The assay was immunoSEQ multiplex PCR, and TCRdb's table has in-frame clones only and misses some. The sample shows 2 million to 3 million clones, around 94% of them seen only once. The specimen sequenced was naive CD4+ T cells sorted from blood. Described subset: CD45RA+ positively selected. The receptor set was obtained from a man between 18 and 29 years old in good health.

This clone was recorded a few times. This chain links TRBV11-2 with TRBJ1-2; D not certain. Germline CDR1 and CDR2: SGHAT and FQNNGV. The CDR3 covers 13 residues. Trimming shortened V by 3 bases and J by 6 bases, and 11 bases separated the two germline ends. CDR3 in amino acids: CASSLAAGNGYTF. CDR3 in DNA: TGTGCCAGCAGCTTGGCAGCGGGGAATGGCTACACCTTC.

V is TRBV5-6 and J is TRBJ1-1; 8 bases fit TRBD1. Germline V gives CDR1 SGHDT, CDR2 YYEEEE. The CDR3 is 14 amino acids. J lost 8 bases, V lost 3 bases, and 9 bases had no gene match. CDR3: CASSWTGTGGEAFF. The CDR3 bases are TGTGCCAGCAGCTGGACAGGGACAGGCGGAGAAGCTTTCTTT.

This clone was observed a few times. J is TRBJ1-5 and V is TRBV6-1; 10 nucleotides agree with TRBD1. The CDR3 runs to 14 residues. The ends lost 8 bases at V and 4 bases at J; junction bases unmatched: 5. Germline values: CDR1 MNHNS, CDR2 SASEGT. CDR3: CASDRQGANQPQHF. The DNA of the CDR3 is TGTGCCAGCGATAGACAGGGGGCAAATCAGCCCCAGCATTTT.

A single count supports this clone. In DNA form, the CDR3 reads TGTGCCAGCCGCCCTGCGGGGGGGCCGGATACGCAGTATTTT. Translation gives CASRPAGGPDTQYF. The rearrangement links TRBV6-5 to TRBJ2-3; TRBD2 matches 9 bases. This CDR3 is 14 amino acids long. The germline V gene encodes CDR1 MNHEY and CDR2 SVGAGI. V lost 8 bases and J lost 6; bases outside the gene matches: 9.

V is TRBV7-2 and J is TRBJ2-1; no reliable D call. The V gene lost 3 bases and the J gene lost 5 bases, with 17 bases spanning the gap. Looked up from germline, CDR1 is SGHTA and CDR2 is FQGNSA. CDR3 size: 16 residues. CDR3 DNA: TGTGCCAGCAGCTTCGCTTATATCGACTGGGACAATGAGCAGTTCTTC. It yields the protein CASSFAYIDWDNEQFF.

The rearrangement uses TRBV10-3 and TRBJ2-5, with TRBD2 matching 9 bases. V was pared by 8 bases and J by 2 bases, with 6 bases of the junction left unmatched. This CDR3 is 14 amino acids long. Germline CDR1 reads ENHRY; CDR2 reads SYGVKD. The CDR3 nucleotides are TGTGCCATCGGAGCGGGAGGAGGACAAGAGACCCAGTACTTC. Translation: CAIGAGGGQETQYF.

In the case of this clone: Additional DNA sequences in this sample encode the identical CDR3. This chain uses TRBV5-4 with TRBJ2-5; 7 bases fit TRBD1. J lost 2 bases, V lost 2 bases, and 0 bases had no gene match. The length of the CDR3 is 13 residues. Germline loops: CDR1 SGHNT, CDR2 YYREEE (reference sequence). The chain's CDR3 is CASSLQGQETQYF. The CDR3 nucleotides are TGTGCCAGCAGCTTACAGGGGCAAGAGACCCAGTACTTC.

The CDR3 protein is CASSIVTGTGEAFF. In DNA, the CDR3 is TGTGCCAGTAGTATAGTAACCGGGACGGGTGAAGCTTTCTTT. The V call is TRBV19, the J call TRBJ1-1, with D perhaps matching TRBD1 (5 bases). This CDR3 has 14 amino acids. Germline CDR1 reads LNHDA; CDR2 reads SQIVND (reference sequence). Trimming stripped 1 base from V and 7 bases from J, with 13 bases between. Full variable domain (remainder filled in from reference TRBV19 and TRBJ1-1): DGGITQSPKYLFRKEGQNVTLSCEQNLNHDAMYWYRQDPGQGLRLIYYSQIVNDFQKGDIAEGYSVSREKKESFPLTVTSAQKNPTAFYLCASSIVTGTGEAFFGQGTRLTVV.